This T cell receptor beta chain was found in a study of cytomegalovirus exposure and HLA in healthy donors. Study-wide background: There were under 140 million unique TCR beta sequences, drawn from 200 million or so T cells, in an earlier analysis. Study results and caveats: Whilst most TCR sequences proved rare, a subset of public TCRs occurred across many donors.

The germline V and J ends were trimmed by 3 bases and 9 bases, with 13 bases remaining between them. Germline-derived CDR1 and CDR2 are SGDLS and YYNGEE. The CDR3 runs 14 residues. A word on this clone: Antigen unknown.

13 Jbeta primers and 60 Vbeta primers were used for the PCR. Method: immunoSEQ multiplex PCR; TCRdb's copy keeps in-frame clones and lacks some. The table has around 150,000 clones, under 70% seen once. Sequenced sample: PBMCs. This TCR was recovered from a woman aged 55-70 years in good health and CMV-seronegative. The rearrangement uses TRBV9 and TRBJ1-6; a weak D match, TRBD1 (6 bases). The CDR3 region is CASSARGAGSPLHF. The CDR3 bases are TGTGCCAGCAGCGCCAGGGGCGCGGGTTCACCCCTCCACTTT. The variable domain in full, with the rest retrieved from reference TRBV9 and TRBJ1-6, is DSGVTQTPKHLITATGQRVTLRCSPRSGDLSVYWYQQSLDQGLQFLIQYYNGEERAKGNILERFSAQQFPDLHSELNLSSLELGDSALYFCASSARGAGSPLHFGNGTRLTVT.